This entry concerns a single T cell receptor beta chain. This specimen belongs to a study of blood T cell repertoires in COVID-19. Across the study: Samples taken during acute and convalescent COVID-19 were collected in the United States, Italy and Spain. Sources were T cells, B-cell-depleted T cells, or PBMCs; the material itself was cDNA or gDNA.

Germline-derived CDR1 and CDR2 are SQVTM and ANQGSEA. V was cut by 5 bases and J by 6 bases, with 19 bases left in between. This CDR3 contains 14 residues. Source study methods: Amplified reference gene primers provided the basis for estimating nucleated cell counts. Using immunoSEQ multiplex PCR, the repertoire was profiled, and TCRdb retains in-frame clones only, with some absent. That table is the source of V, J and clone size, and D and trimming were worked out from the DNA. The sample contains 64,000 or so clones, just over 85% of which appear only once. The specimen sequenced was peripheral blood. The receptor's source is a man aged 35 to 55 with acute or convalescent COVID-19. The chain is built from TRBV29-1 and TRBJ1-1; tentatively, D is TRBD1 (6 bases). CDR3 coding DNA: TGCAGCGTTACATATTCCGGGACATCTTCTGAAGCTTTCTTT. Its translation: CSVTYSGTSSEAFF. Full variable domain (remainder filled in from reference TRBV29-1 and TRBJ1-1): SAVISQKPSRDICQRGTSLTIQCQVDSQVTMMFWYRQQPGQSLTLIATANQGSEATYESGFVIDKFPISRPNLTFSTLTVSNMSPEDSSIYLCSVTYSGTSSEAFFGQGTRLTVV.